Below, 32 T cell receptor beta chains from the same sample are listed, as sequenced in a study of chemoradiotherapy in HPV16-positive cancers. Some clones are missing from TCRdb's copy, which holds only in-frame ones; the method was immunoSEQ multiplex PCR. In the table there are around 23,000 clones, roughly 89% of which are singletons. This sample comprised blood, obtained from a patient who underwent chemoradiotherapy. These receptors all come from a human donor with HPV-associated anogenital cancer.

The chain carries TRBV5-1 and TRBJ1-1, with D unclear. This CDR3 contains 14 residues. Germline CDR1 SGHRS, CDR2 YFSETQ. The V end was cut by 2 bases, the J end by 1 base, with 9 bases between. The CDR3 here is CASSFGMQNTEAFF. In nucleotides, the CDR3 is TGCGCCAGCAGCTTCGGTATGCAGAACACTGAAGCTTTCTTT.

This chain joins TRBV5-5 and TRBJ2-3; D gene ambiguous. Trimming removed 0 bases from V and 3 bases from J, with 5 bases in between. The CDR3 contains 13 residues. CDR1 is SGHKS and CDR2 is YYEKEE in the germline V gene (reference sequence). DNA of the CDR3: TGTGCCAGCAGCTTGGATTTTACAGATACGCAGTATTTT. It specifies CASSLDFTDTQYF.

The gene calls are TRBV18 and TRBJ1-2; TRBD1 aligns across 7 bases. V gave up 0 bases and J gave up 8 bases; unmatched junction bases: 6. Germline CDR1 reads KGHSH; CDR2 reads LQKENI. The length of the CDR3 is 14 residues. The CDR3 region is CASSPPTGYGGYTF. CDR3 nucleotides: TGTGCCAGCTCACCACCGACAGGGTACGGGGGCTACACCTTC.

V is TRBV9 and J is TRBJ1-2, with no clear D. Trimming stripped 3 bases from V and 5 bases from J, with 14 bases between. This CDR3 has 14 amino acids. Germline loops: CDR1 SGDLS, CDR2 YYNGEE. The CDR3 region is CASSGDRGIYGYTF. The CDR3 region has the DNA TGTGCCAGCAGCGGAGACCGGGGAATATATGGCTACACCTTC.

This chain connects TRBV18 to TRBJ2-1; D might be TRBD2 (6 bases). The CDR3 runs to 15 residues. Trimming took 2 bases from V and 4 from J, leaving 12 bases between them. Germline V gives CDR1 KGHSH, CDR2 LQKENI. CDR3 protein: CASSPKLEGYNEQFF. Written as DNA, the CDR3 is TGTGCCAGCTCACCAAAACTGGAGGGGTACAATGAGCAGTTCTTC.

The CDR3, as DNA: TGTGCCAGTAGATCGGGAGGGAATGTTTTTTCCGGGGAGCTGTTTTTT. Translated, it gives CASRSGGNVFSGELFF. The chain has TRBV19 and TRBJ2-2, with 8 bases identical to TRBD2. Trimming removed 6 bases from V and 6 bases from J; junction bases left unmatched: 12. This CDR3 contains 16 residues. Per germline, CDR1 LNHDA and CDR2 SQIVND (reference sequence). The variable domain in full, with the rest retrieved from reference TRBV19 and TRBJ2-2, is DGGITQSPKYLFRKEGQNVTLSCEQNLNHDAMYWYRQDPGQGLRLIYYSQIVNDFQKGDIAEGYSVSREKKESFPLTVTSAQKNPTAFYLCASRSGGNVFSGELFFGEGSRLTVL.

This clone was seen a single time. This chain joins TRBV18 and TRBJ2-7, with TRBD1 identical over 11 bases. Germline CDR1 KGHSH, CDR2 LQKENI. V was pared by 3 bases and J by 5 bases, with 3 bases of the junction left unmatched. The CDR3 length is 14 residues. CDR3 amino acids: CASSPRTGGDEQYF. CDR3 DNA sequence: TGTGCCAGCTCACCTCGGACAGGGGGCGACGAGCAGTACTTC. Combining the CDR3 with reference TRBV18 and TRBJ2-7 gives the whole variable domain NAGVMQNPRHLVRRRGQEARLRCSPMKGHSHVYWYRQLPEEGLKFMVYLQKENIIDESGMPKERFSAEFPKEGPSILRIQQVVRGDSAAYFCASSPRTGGDEQYFGPGTRLTVT.

The chain has TRBV5-6 and TRBJ1-2; D is unclear. The CDR3 sequence is 15 residues long. Per the germline V gene, CDR1 is SGHDT and CDR2 is YYEEEE. V was trimmed by 1 base and J by 5 bases, leaving 15 bases between them. The DNA of the CDR3 is TGTGCCAGCAGCTTGCAGTCCCCGATAGTTTATGGCTACACCTTC. It codes for CASSLQSPIVYGYTF. The complete variable domain, with remaining parts taken from reference TRBV5-6 and TRBJ1-2, reads DAGVTQSPTHLIKTRGQQVTLRCSPKSGHDTVSWYQQALGQGPQFIFQYYEEEERQRGNFPDRFSGHQFPNYSSELNVNALLLGDSALYLCASSLQSPIVYGYTFGSGTRLTVV.

J is TRBJ2-1 and V is TRBV6-5; D may be TRBD1 (6 bases). Deletions cut 6 bases from V and 2 bases from J, with 11 bases between. The CDR3 runs to 14 residues. Germline V gene data show CDR1 as MNHEY and CDR2 as SVGAGI. CDR3 region: CASREQGTYNEQFF. In DNA form, the CDR3 reads TGTGCCAGCAGGGAACAGGGAACCTACAATGAGCAGTTCTTC.

V is TRBV7-3 and J is TRBJ2-3, with TRBD1 identical over 9 bases. The CDR3 has 17 amino acids. CDR1 and CDR2 (germline): SGHTA, FQGTGA. J gave up 3 bases and V 5 bases, and 12 bases lay outside the gene matches. The CDR3 loop reads CASSKGIGTGKTDTQYF. In nucleotides, the CDR3 is TGTGCCAGCAGCAAAGGAATAGGGACAGGGAAAACAGATACGCAGTATTTT.

This chain uses TRBV29-1 with TRBJ1-1; the match to TRBD1 covers 8 bases. Germline V gene sequence: CDR1 SQVTM, CDR2 ANQGSEA. This CDR3 spans 12 amino acids. V was pared by 4 bases and J by 5 bases, with 3 bases of the junction left unmatched. This CDR3 reads CSVARQGTEAFF. For the CDR3, the DNA is TGCAGCGTTGCCCGACAGGGGACTGAAGCTTTCTTT.

This rearrangement joins TRBV19 to TRBJ1-5; D may be TRBD1 (6 bases). Trimming pared 6 bases from V and 6 bases from J, leaving 27 bases between. The CDR3 has 18 amino acids. Germline V CDR1 and CDR2: LNHDA, SQIVND (reference sequence). The CDR3: CASRNLSGTGRPGQPQHF. Here the CDR3 DNA reads TGTGCCAGTAGAAACTTATCGGGCACAGGGAGACCGGGTCAGCCCCAGCATTTT. The full variable domain, rest sourced from reference TRBV19 and TRBJ1-5, is DGGITQSPKYLFRKEGQNVTLSCEQNLNHDAMYWYRQDPGQGLRLIYYSQIVNDFQKGDIAEGYSVSREKKESFPLTVTSAQKNPTAFYLCASRNLSGTGRPGQPQHFGDGTRLSIL.

This clone was detected only once. The chain employs TRBV5-6 and TRBJ1-6, with D unclear. The CDR3 covers 13 residues. Germline loops: CDR1 SGHDT, CDR2 YYEEEE. Trimming shortened V by 6 bases and J by 8 bases, and 12 bases separated the two germline ends. The CDR3 sequence: CASNLAGDSPLHF. The CDR3 nucleotides read TGTGCCAGCAATTTGGCTGGTGATTCACCCCTCCACTTT.

The V gene is TRBV18, the J gene TRBJ2-2; 10 bases are a match to TRBD2. CDR1 and CDR2 from the germline V gene are KGHSH and LQKENI. The CDR3 consists of 18 residues. Trimming at V came to 1 base and at J to 3 bases, leaving 8 bases not matched to a gene. The CDR3, as DNA: TGTGCCAGCTCACCACTGAATAGCGGGGGGTACGACACCGGGGAGCTGTTTTTT. The encoded protein is CASSPLNSGGYDTGELFF.

The chain recombines TRBV6-5 with TRBJ1-2; 9 nucleotides match TRBD1. Germline V lookup: CDR1 MNHEY, CDR2 SVGAGI. This CDR3 contains 13 residues. Unmatched junction bases numbered 5, after V lost 6 bases and J lost 6 bases. The CDR3 bases are TGTGCCAGCAGCCGCTGGGACAGGGATGGCTACACCTTC. Protein: CASSRWDRDGYTF.

This clone was recorded only once. The CDR3 DNA reads TGTGCCTGCACACACCCCCGAGCCGCCTACGAGCAGTACTTC. It specifies CACTHPRAAYEQYF. The chain employs TRBV30 and TRBJ2-7; no definite D call. This CDR3 contains 14 residues. Trimming shortened V by 6 bases and J by 2 bases, and 17 bases separated the two germline ends. Germline CDR1 GTSNPN, CDR2 SVGIG (reference sequence). Using reference TRBV30 and TRBJ2-7 for the parts outside the CDR3, the full variable domain is SQTIHQWPATLVQPVGSPLSLECTVEGTSNPNLYWYRQAAGRGLQLLFYSVGIGQISSEVPQNLSASRPQDRQFILSSKKLLLSDSGFYLCACTHPRAAYEQYFGPGTRLTVT.

J is TRBJ2-5 and V is TRBV10-3; the match to TRBD2 covers 11 bases. Trimming cost V 2 bases and J 4 bases; bases outside gene matches: 3. CDR1 and CDR2 from the germline V gene are ENHRY and SYGVKD. This CDR3 region has 15 residues. The CDR3 DNA is TGTGCCATCAGTGAGGGAACTAGCGGGGGAGAGACCCAGTACTTC. As protein: CAISEGTSGGETQYF.

The V call is TRBV28, the J call TRBJ2-7, with D uncertain. Between the trimmed V and J ends, which lost 7 bases and 0 bases, there was a span of 10 bases. From germline, CDR1 is MDHEN and CDR2 SYDVKM. The CDR3 covers 13 residues. CDR3 DNA: TGTGCCAGCACCGCTGCTAGCTCCTACGAGCAGTACTTC. Residues: CASTAASSYEQYF. Using reference TRBV28 and TRBJ2-7 for the parts outside the CDR3, the full variable domain is DVKVTQSSRYLVKRTGEKVFLECVQDMDHENMFWYRQDPGLGLRLIYFSYDVKMKEKGDIPEGYSVSREKKERFSLILESASTNQTSMYLCASTAASSYEQYFGPGTRLTVT.

The CDR3, as DNA: TGTGCCAGCAGCCCGGTTGACGAGCAGTACTTC. It codes for CASSPVDEQYF. The chain uses TRBV7-9 and TRBJ2-7; D unresolved. The CDR3 loop spans 11 amino acids. Germline CDR1 SEHNR, CDR2 FQNEAQ (reference sequence). The V and J ends lost 5 bases and 5 bases respectively, with 7 bases between them. The variable domain in full, with the rest retrieved from reference TRBV7-9 and TRBJ2-7, is DTGVSQNPRHKITKRGQNVTFRCDPISEHNRLYWYRQTLGQGPEFLTYFQNEAQLEKSRLLSDRFSAERPKGSFSTLEIQRTEQGDSAMYLCASSPVDEQYFGPGTRLTVT.

The chain carries TRBV5-4 and TRBJ1-6; 7 nucleotides match TRBD1. Trimming removed 1 base from V and 7 bases from J; junction bases left unmatched: 11. This CDR3 has 17 amino acids. Germline V gene lookup returns CDR1 SGHNT and CDR2 YYREEE (reference sequence). CDR3 DNA: TGTGCCAGCAGCTTGAGTATCCGACAGGGAGTAAATTCACCCCTCCACTTT. Translation: CASSLSIRQGVNSPLHF.

The chain is built from TRBV6-5 and TRBJ2-7; D is perhaps TRBD1 (5 bases). The CDR3 extends over 13 amino acids. In germline, CDR1 is MNHEY, CDR2 SVGAGI. V lost 0 bases to trimming and J lost 6 bases, with 9 bases between them. The CDR3 DNA reads as TGTGCCAGCAGTTACTCGGGGCGGCTCGAGCAGTACTTC. Its protein is CASSYSGRLEQYF.

This chain connects TRBV2 to TRBJ1-2; D may be TRBD1 (5 bases). Trimming removed 4 bases at V and 4 bases at J, with 16 bases between. Looked up from germline, CDR1 is SNHLY and CDR2 is FYNNEI. This CDR3 comprises 15 residues. CDR3 nucleotide sequence: TGTGCCAGCAGTGTCAACGATAATGGGGGCTATGGCTACACCTTC. This translates into CASSVNDNGGYGYTF.

The rearrangement joins TRBV19 to TRBJ2-1; the D gene is possibly TRBD1 (5 bases). This CDR3 has 15 amino acids. The germline V gene has CDR1 LNHDA and CDR2 SQIVND (reference sequence). With 3 bases removed from V and 1 base from J, the gap between germline ends came to 10 bases. The chain's CDR3 is CASSILQGSYNEQFF. The DNA of the CDR3 is TGTGCCAGTAGTATCCTTCAGGGATCCTACAATGAGCAGTTCTTC.

The genes are TRBV30 and TRBJ1-1; 7 bases are shared with TRBD1. V lost 2 bases and J lost 1; bases outside the gene matches: 1. The CDR3 consists of 13 residues. Germline CDR1 is GTSNPN and CDR2 is SVGIG (reference sequence). The DNA for the CDR3 is TGTGCCTGGAGTAACAGGGGGAACACTGAAGCTTTCTTT. This encodes CAWSNRGNTEAFF.

This sequence joins TRBV14 and TRBJ1-2, with D possibly being TRBD1 (6 bases). Trimming stripped 4 bases from V and 8 bases from J, with 14 bases between. This CDR3 comprises 13 residues. CDR1 and CDR2 from the germline V gene are SGHDN and FVKESK. CDR3 in DNA: TGTGCCAGCAGCCTGGGGGGCGAGGGAGGCTACACCTTC. Translation: CASSLGGEGGYTF.

This clone was detected only once. The V call is TRBV2, the J call TRBJ2-1; D ambiguous. Trimming pared 7 bases from V and 6 bases from J, leaving 10 bases between. This CDR3 spans 12 amino acids. Germline CDR1 SNHLY, CDR2 FYNNEI. Here the CDR3 reads CASNLEINEQFF. As DNA, the CDR3 is TGTGCCAGCAATCTTGAGATCAATGAGCAGTTCTTC.

The CDR3 protein is CASSLGPLTPNTEAFF. CDR3 DNA sequence: TGTGCCAGCAGCTTAGGACCCTTAACCCCGAACACTGAAGCTTTCTTT. This chain connects TRBV7-2 to TRBJ1-1; no clear D. The ends were cut back, 1 base at V and 1 base at J, with 13 bases in the middle. Germline V CDR1 and CDR2: SGHTA, FQGNSA. CDR3 size: 16 residues.

V and J are TRBV29-1 and TRBJ2-5; 10 nucleotides match TRBD1. The V gene's germline CDR1 is SQVTM and CDR2 ANQGSEA. The CDR3 contains 15 residues. Germline trimming cut 3 bases from V and 4 bases from J; bases unmatched to any gene: 8. The CDR3 bases are TGCAGCGTTGACCCGGGACAGGGGAGAGGAGAGACCCAGTACTTC. Protein product: CSVDPGQGRGETQYF.

V and J are TRBV15 and TRBJ2-1; 12 positions agree with TRBD2. CDR3 length equals 17 residues. CDR1 is LNHNV, CDR2 YYDKDF, per germline (reference sequence). Trimming took 3 bases from V and 0 from J; bases not matched to a gene: 3. In DNA, the CDR3 is TGTGCCACCAGCAGGACTAGCGGGGGCATCTCCTACAATGAGCAGTTCTTC. Translating it yields CATSRTSGGISYNEQFF.

The CDR3 loop reads CASRDRAGNTIYF. The CDR3 DNA is TGTGCCAGCAGAGACAGGGCAGGAAACACCATATATTTT. The chain uses TRBV2 and TRBJ1-3, with 7 bases identical to TRBD1. The length of the CDR3 is 13 residues. The trim removed 6 bases at V and 4 bases at J, leaving 3 bases unmatched. Looked up from germline, CDR1 is SNHLY and CDR2 is FYNNEI.

The chain carries TRBV29-1 and TRBJ2-1, with 13 positions matching TRBD2. The CDR3 length is 16 residues. V was pared by 4 bases and J by 2 bases, with 5 bases of the junction left unmatched. From germline, CDR1 is SQVTM and CDR2 ANQGSEA. CDR3 in DNA: TGCAGCGTTGGGACTAGCGGGGGAGGAACCTACAATGAGCAGTTCTTC. Residues: CSVGTSGGGTYNEQFF.

The genes are TRBV28 and TRBJ1-2; D is undetermined. Trimming left V 6 bases short and J 5 bases short, with 16 bases between. Germline V lookup: CDR1 MDHEN, CDR2 SYDVKM. The CDR3 is 14 residues long. DNA of the CDR3: TGTGCCAGCAGGCTGCAACACGGACTTTATGGCTACACCTTC. Translating it yields CASRLQHGLYGYTF.